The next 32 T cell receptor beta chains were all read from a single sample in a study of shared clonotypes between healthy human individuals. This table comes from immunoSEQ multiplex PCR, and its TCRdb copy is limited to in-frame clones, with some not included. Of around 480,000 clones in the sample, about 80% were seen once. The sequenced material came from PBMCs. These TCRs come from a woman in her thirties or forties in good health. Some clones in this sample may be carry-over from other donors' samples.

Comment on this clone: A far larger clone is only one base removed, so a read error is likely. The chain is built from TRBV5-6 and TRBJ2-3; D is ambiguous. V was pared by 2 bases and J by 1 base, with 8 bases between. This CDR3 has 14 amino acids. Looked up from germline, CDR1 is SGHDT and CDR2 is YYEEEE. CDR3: CASSFVAGTDTQYF. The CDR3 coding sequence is TGTGCCAGCAGCTTTGTGGCGGGCACAGATACGCAGTATTTT.

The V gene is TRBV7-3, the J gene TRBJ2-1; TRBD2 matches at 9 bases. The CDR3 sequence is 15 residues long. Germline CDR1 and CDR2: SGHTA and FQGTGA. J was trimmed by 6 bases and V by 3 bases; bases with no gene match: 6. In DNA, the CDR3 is TGTGCCAGCAGCTTTCTACTAGCGGGCTTCAATGAGCAGTTCTTC. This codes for CASSFLLAGFNEQFF. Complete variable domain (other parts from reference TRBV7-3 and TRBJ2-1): GAGVSQTPSNKVTEKGKYVELRCDPISGHTALYWYRQSLGQGPEFLIYFQGTGAADDSGLPNDRFFAVRPEGSVSTLKIQRTERGDSAVYLCASSFLLAGFNEQFFGPGTRLTVL.

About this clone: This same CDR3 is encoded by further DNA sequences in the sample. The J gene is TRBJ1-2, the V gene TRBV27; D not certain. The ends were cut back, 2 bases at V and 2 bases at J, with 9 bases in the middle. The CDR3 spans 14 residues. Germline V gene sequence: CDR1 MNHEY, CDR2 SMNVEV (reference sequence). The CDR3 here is CASSLRTPNYGYTF. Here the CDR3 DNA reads TGTGCCAGCAGTTTACGGACCCCGAACTATGGCTACACCTTC.

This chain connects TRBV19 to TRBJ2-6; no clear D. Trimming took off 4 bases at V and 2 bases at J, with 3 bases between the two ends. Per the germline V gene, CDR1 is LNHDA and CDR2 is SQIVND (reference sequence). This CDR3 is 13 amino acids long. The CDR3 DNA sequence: TGTGCCAGTAGTACCCCTGGGGCCAACGTCCTGACTTTC. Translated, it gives CASSTPGANVLTF.

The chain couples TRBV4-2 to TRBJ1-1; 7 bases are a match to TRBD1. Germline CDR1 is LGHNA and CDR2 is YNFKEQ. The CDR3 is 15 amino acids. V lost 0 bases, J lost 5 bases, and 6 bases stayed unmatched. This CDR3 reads CASSQDEQGWTEAFF. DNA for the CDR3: TGTGCCAGCAGCCAAGATGAACAGGGGTGGACTGAAGCTTTCTTT.

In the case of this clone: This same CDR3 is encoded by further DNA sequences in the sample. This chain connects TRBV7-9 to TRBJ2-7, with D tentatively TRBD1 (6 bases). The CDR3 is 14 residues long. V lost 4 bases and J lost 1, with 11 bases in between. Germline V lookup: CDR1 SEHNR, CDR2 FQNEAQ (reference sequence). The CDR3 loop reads CASSSSRGSYEQYF. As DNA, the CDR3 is TGTGCCAGCAGCTCATCAAGGGGGTCCTACGAGCAGTACTTC. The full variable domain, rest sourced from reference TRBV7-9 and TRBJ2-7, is DTGVSQNPRHKITKRGQNVTFRCDPISEHNRLYWYRQTLGQGPEFLTYFQNEAQLEKSRLLSDRFSAERPKGSFSTLEIQRTEQGDSAMYLCASSSSRGSYEQYFGPGTRLTVT.

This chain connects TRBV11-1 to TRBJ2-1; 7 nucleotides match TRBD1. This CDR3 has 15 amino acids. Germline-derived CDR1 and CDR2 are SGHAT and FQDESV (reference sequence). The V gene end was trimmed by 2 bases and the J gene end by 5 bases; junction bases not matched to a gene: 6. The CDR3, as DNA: TGTGCCAGCAGCTTATCGGGACAGCTACACAATGAGCAGTTCTTC. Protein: CASSLSGQLHNEQFF.

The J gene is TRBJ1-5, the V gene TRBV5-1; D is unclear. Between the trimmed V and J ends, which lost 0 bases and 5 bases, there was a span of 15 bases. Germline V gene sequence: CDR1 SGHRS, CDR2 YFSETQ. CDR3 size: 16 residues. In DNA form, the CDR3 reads TGCGCCAGCAGCTTGGGGATATCGGGTGGTGATCAGCCCCAGCATTTT. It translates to CASSLGISGGDQPQHF.

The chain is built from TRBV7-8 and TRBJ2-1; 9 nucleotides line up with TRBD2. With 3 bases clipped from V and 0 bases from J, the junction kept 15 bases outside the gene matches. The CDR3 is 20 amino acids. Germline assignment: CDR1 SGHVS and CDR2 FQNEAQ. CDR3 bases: TGTGCCAGCAGCTTCCCACCGGGACTAGCAGCTTTCTTCTCCTACAATGAGCAGTTCTTC. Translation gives CASSFPPGLAAFFSYNEQFF.

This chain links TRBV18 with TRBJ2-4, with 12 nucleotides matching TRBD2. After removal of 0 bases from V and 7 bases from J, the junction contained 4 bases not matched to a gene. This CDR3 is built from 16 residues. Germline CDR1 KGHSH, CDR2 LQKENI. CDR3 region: CASSPPLAGGGNIQYF. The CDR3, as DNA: TGTGCCAGCTCACCACCCCTAGCGGGAGGGGGGAACATTCAGTACTTC.

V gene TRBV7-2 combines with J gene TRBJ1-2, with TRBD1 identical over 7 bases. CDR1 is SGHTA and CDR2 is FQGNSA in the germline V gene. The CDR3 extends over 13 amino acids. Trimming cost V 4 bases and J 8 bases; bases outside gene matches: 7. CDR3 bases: TGTGCCAGCAGCTCGACAGGGTTCGGAGGCTACACCTTC. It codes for CASSSTGFGGYTF.

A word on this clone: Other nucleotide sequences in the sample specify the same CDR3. In nucleotides, the CDR3 is TGTGCCAGTAGTACTCCGGGCCTCTACAATGAGCAGTTCTTC. Translated: CASSTPGLYNEQFF. This chain connects TRBV19 to TRBJ2-1; D gene unclear. This CDR3 has 14 residues. Germline V gene sequence: CDR1 LNHDA, CDR2 SQIVND (reference sequence). The germline V and J ends were trimmed by 4 bases and 3 bases, with 10 bases remaining between them.

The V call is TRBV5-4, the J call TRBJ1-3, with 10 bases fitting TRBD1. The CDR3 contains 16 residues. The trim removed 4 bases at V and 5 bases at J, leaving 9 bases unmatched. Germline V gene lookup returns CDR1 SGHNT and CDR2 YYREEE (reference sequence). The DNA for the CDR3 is TGTGCCAGCAGCATAAGGACAGGGGGTGGGAGAAACACCATATATTTT. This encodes CASSIRTGGGRNTIYF. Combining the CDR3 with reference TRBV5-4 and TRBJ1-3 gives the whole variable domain ETGVTQSPTHLIKTRGQQVTLRCSSQSGHNTVSWYQQALGQGPQFIFQYYREEENGRGNFPPRFSGLQFPNYSSELNVNALELDDSALYLCASSIRTGGGRNTIYFGEGSWLTVV.

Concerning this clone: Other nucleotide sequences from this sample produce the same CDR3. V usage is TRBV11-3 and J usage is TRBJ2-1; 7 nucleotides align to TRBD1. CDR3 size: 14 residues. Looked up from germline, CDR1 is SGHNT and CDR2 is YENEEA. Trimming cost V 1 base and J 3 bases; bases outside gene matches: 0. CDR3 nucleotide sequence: TGTGCCAGCAGCTTAGGGACAGGCTACAATGAGCAGTTCTTC. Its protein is CASSLGTGYNEQFF.

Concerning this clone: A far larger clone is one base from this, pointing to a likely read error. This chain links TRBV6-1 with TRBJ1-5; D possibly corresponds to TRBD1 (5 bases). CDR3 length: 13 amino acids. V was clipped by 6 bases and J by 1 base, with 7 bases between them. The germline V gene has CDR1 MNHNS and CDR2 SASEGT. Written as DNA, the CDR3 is TGTGCCAGCAGGAGGGACAGCAATCAGCCCCAGCATTTT. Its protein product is CASRRDSNQPQHF.

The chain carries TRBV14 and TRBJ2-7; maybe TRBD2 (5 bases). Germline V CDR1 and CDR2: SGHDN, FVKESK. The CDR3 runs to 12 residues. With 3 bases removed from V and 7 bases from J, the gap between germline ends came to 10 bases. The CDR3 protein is CASSHLREEQYF. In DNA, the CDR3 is TGTGCCAGCAGCCATCTCCGGGAAGAGCAGTACTTC.

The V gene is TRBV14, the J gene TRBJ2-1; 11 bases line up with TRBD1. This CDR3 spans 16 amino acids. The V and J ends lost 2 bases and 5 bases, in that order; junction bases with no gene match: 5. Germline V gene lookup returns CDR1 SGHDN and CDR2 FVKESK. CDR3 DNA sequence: TGTGCCAGCAGCCAATTGGTGGGACAGGGGGACAATGAGCAGTTCTTC. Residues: CASSQLVGQGDNEQFF.

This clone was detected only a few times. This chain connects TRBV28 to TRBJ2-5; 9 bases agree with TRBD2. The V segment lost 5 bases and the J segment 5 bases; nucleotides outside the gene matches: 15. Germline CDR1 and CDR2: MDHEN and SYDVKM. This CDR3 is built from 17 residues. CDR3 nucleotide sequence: TGTGCCAGCAGTACCCGGGGGACTAGCTCCGGCGTGGAGACCCAGTACTTC. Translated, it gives CASSTRGTSSGVETQYF.

In DNA, the CDR3 is TGTGCCAGCAGCTTATGGGGCGGACGGTCCTCCTACGAGCAGTACTTC. It yields the protein CASSLWGGRSSYEQYF. V is TRBV7-3 and J is TRBJ2-7, with D maybe TRBD1 (5 bases). The germline V gene encodes CDR1 SGHTA and CDR2 FQGTGA. The CDR3 has 16 residues. The V gene lost 2 bases and the J gene lost 0 bases, with 14 bases spanning the gap.

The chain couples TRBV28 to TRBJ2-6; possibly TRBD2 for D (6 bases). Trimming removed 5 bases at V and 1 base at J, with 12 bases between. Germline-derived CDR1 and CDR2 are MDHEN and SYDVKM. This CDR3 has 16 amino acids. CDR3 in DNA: TGTGCCAGCAGTATGGGACTCCCGTCTGGGGCCAACGTCCTGACTTTC. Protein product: CASSMGLPSGANVLTF.

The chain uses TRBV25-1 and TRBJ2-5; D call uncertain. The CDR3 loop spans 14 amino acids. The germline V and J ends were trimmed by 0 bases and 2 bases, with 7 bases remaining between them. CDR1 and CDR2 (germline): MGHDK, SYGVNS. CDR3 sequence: CASSEYKAQETQYF. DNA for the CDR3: TGTGCCAGCAGTGAATATAAGGCACAAGAGACCCAGTACTTC.

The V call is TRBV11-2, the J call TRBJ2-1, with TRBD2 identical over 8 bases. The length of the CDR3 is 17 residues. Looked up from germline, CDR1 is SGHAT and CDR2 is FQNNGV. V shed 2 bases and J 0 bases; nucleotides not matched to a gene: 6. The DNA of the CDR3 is TGTGCCAGCAGCTTACTGGCGGGAGGAGCCTCCTACAATGAGCAGTTCTTC. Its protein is CASSLLAGGASYNEQFF.

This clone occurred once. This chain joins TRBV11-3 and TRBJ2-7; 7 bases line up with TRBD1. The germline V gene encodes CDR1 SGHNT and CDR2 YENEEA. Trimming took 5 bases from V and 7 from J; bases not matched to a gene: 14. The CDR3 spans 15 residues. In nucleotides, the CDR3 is TGTGCCAGCAGCCCAGGGGGTGGAGCACCCGGAGAGCAGTACTTC. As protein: CASSPGGGAPGEQYF.

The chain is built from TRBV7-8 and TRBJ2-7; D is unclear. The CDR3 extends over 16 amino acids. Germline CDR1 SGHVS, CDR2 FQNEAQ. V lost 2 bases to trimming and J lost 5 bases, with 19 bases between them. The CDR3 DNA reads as TGTGCCAGCAGCTTAACGGTACGAAGGGCAGGCCACGAGCAGTACTTC. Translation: CASSLTVRRAGHEQYF.

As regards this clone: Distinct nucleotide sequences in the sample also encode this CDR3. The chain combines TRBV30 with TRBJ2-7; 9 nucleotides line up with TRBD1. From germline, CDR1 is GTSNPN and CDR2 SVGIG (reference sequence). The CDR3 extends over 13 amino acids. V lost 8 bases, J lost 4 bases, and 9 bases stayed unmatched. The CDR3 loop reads CAGSRDRVYEQYF. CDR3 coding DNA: TGTGCCGGATCACGGGACAGGGTTTACGAGCAGTACTTC.

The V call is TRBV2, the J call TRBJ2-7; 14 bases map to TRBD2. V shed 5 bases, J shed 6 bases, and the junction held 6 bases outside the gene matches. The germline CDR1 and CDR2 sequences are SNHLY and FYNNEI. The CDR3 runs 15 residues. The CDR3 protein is CASSRTGLAGVEQYF. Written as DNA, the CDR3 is TGTGCCAGCAGTAGGACGGGACTAGCGGGAGTCGAGCAGTACTTC.

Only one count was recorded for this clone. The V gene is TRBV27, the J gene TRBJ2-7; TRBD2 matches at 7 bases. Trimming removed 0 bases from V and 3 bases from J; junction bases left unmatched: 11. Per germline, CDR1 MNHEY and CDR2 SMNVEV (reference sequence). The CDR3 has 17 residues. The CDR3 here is CASSLSFAGEIVYEQYF. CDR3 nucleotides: TGTGCCAGCAGTTTATCGTTTGCGGGAGAGATTGTCTACGAGCAGTACTTC.

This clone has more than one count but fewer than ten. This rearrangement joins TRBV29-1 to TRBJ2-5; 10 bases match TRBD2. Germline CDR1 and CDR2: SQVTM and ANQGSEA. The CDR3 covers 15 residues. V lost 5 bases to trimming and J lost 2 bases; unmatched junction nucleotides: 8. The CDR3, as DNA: TGCAGCGTTCTGAAAGCGGGAGGGCGGCAAGAGACCCAGTACTTC. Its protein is CSVLKAGGRQETQYF.

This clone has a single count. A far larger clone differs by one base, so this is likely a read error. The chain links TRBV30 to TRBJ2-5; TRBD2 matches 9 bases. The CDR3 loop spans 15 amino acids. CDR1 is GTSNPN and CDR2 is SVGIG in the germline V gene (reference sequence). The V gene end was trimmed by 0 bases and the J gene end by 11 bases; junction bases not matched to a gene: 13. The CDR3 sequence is CAWSVRREGFYGQYF. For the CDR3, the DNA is TGTGCCTGGAGTGTACGGCGGGAGGGCTTCTACGGGCAGTACTTC.

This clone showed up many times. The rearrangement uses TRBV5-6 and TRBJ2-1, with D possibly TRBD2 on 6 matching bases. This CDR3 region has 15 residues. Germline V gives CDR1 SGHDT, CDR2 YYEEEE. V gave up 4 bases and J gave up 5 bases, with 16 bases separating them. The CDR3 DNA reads TGTGCCAGCAGCCTGCCGGGAGTAGTAGACAATGAGCAGTTCTTC. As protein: CASSLPGVVDNEQFF.

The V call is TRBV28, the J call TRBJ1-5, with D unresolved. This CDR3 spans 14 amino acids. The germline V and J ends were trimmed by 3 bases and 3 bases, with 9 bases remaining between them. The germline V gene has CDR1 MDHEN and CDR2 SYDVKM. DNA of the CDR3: TGTGCCAGCAGTTTTCTGTCCGCCAATCAGCCCCAGCATTTT. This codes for CASSFLSANQPQHF.

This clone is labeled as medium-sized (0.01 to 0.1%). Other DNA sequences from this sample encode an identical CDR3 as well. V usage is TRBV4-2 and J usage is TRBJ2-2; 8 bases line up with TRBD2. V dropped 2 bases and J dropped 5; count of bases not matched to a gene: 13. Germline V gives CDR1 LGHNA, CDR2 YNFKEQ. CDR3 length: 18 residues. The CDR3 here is CASSQFLSAGASTGELFF. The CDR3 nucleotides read TGTGCCAGCAGCCAATTCCTCTCAGCGGGAGCCTCTACCGGGGAGCTGTTTTTT.